This T cell receptor (beta chain) was profiled in a study of blood T cell repertoires in COVID-19 (dated by TCRdb to 2020 to 2021). Regarding the complete study: The collaborator samples originated in the United States, Italy and Spain and spanned the acute and convalescent phases of COVID-19. The material from the prospective study consisted of cDNA or gDNA derived from T cells, B-cell-depleted T cells, or PBMCs. The dataset comprised deeply sampled blood TCRbeta repertoires from subjects exposed to, actively infected with, or recovered from COVID-19. The repertoires were released in a freely available public database intended as a resource for research on the immune response to SARS-CoV-2. Samples were obtained from the ongoing ImmuneRACE study (first 160 participants) and from about 1,300 subjects provided by 6 global collaborators. Nearly every sample came with metadata listing a de-identified subject ID, COVID-19 status, age in years and sex. Where available, HLA class I and class II types were taken from metadata supplied by the sample provider and were not determined by assay-based typing.

Overall results and qualifications from the work: The quantity of clinical and demographic metadata differed by source and by participant and was supplied without curation.

A note on this clone: The clone's antigen remains unknown. Base-call qualities are not available, and no considerably larger clone is one nucleotide away.

Participants in the prospective study were aged about 18 to 89 years, lived in 20 to 25 United States geographic areas, and enrolled through a virtual design. In the prospective study, participants were assigned to cohorts based on the clinical history participants reported in a screening survey and a study questionnaire. A participant counted as exposed if, within 2 weeks of entering the study, that participant had been in contact with someone who had a PCR-confirmed or clinician-diagnosed COVID-19 case. In the prospective study, whole blood, serum and a nasopharyngeal or oropharyngeal swab were collected from each participant by mobile phlebotomists. Over a roughly 2-month period, participants in the prospective study had the option of providing additional blood draws and questionnaires. Before DNA extraction, blood samples from the prospective study were shipped at room temperature or frozen.

TCRbeta CDR3 regions were amplified from genomic DNA using the immunoSEQ Assay, a bias-controlled multiplex PCR. The authors' pipeline ran thus. Nucleated cell counts per sample were estimated from amplification of reference gene primers within the assay. To quantify the absolute abundance of each unique TCRbeta CDR3 rearrangement, sequence reads were collapsed and filtered. Productive Simpson clonality was computed per sample as the square root of Simpson's diversity index over productive rearrangements. TCRdb's version of the immuneACCESS table is confined to in-frame rearrangements and falls short of the full clone set. An unresolved V gene accounts for under half of the shortfall where checked; the remainder is of unknown origin. The D gene and trimming were derived from the DNA, and the V and J assignments and clone size from that table. In this sample the table shows about 270,000 clones, more than 85% of which occur a single time. 2.8% of the sample rests with the top ten.

The sequence was collected from a man aged 40-50 years who had been exposed to COVID-19. The sample consisted of PBMCs or T cells enriched from blood (not recorded which).

The CDR3 sequence is CASSVAGGPYNEQFF. The nucleotide sequence is given as TGTGCCAGCAGCGTAGCCGGAGGACCCTACAATGAGCAGTTCTTC. The sequence links TRBV9 to TRBJ2-1; the D segment could be TRBD2, given 5 matching bases. The germline V gene provides CDR1 SGDLS and CDR2 YYNGEE. The CDR3 holds 15 amino acids from the cysteine to the phenylalanine. This entry keeps only the CDR3 DNA: 45 bases, framed from base 1. V is reduced by 0 bases and J by 2 bases, leaving a spacing of 9 bases between them.